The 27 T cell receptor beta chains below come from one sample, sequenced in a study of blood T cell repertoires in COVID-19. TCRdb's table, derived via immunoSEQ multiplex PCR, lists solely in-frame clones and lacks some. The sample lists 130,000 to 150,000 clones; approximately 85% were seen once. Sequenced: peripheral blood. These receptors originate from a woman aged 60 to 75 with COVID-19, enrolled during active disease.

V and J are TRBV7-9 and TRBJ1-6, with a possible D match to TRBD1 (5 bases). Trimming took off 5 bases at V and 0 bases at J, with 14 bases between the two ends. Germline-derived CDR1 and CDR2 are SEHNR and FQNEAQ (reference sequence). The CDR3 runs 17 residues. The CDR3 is CASSPRRDHSYNSPLHF. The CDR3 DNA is TGTGCCAGCAGCCCGAGGAGGGACCACTCCTATAATTCACCCCTCCACTTT.

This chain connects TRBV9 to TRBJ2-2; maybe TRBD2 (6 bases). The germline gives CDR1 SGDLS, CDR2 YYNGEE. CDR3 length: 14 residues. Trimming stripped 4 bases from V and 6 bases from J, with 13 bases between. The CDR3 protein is CASSSSGDPGELFF. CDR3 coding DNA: TGTGCCAGCAGCTCCTCGGGGGACCCCGGGGAGCTGTTTTTT.

The CDR3 loop reads CASTGDGSYEQYF. Here the CDR3 DNA reads TGTGCCAGTACAGGGGACGGCTCCTACGAGCAGTACTTC. The rearrangement uses TRBV19 and TRBJ2-7; a weak D match, TRBD1 (6 bases). The V end lost 7 bases, the J end lost 0 bases, and 10 bases lay between the germline ends. Germline loops: CDR1 LNHDA, CDR2 SQIVND (reference sequence). The CDR3 spans 13 residues.

The CDR3 sequence: CASSYSVTAPYEQYF. CDR3 nucleotide sequence: TGTGCCAGCAGTTACTCCGTGACAGCCCCCTACGAGCAGTACTTC. This chain joins TRBV6-2 or TRBV6-3 and TRBJ2-7; TRBD1 might be the D (5 bases). The germline V and J ends were trimmed by 0 bases and 2 bases, with 11 bases remaining between them. This CDR3 has 15 residues. CDR1 and CDR2 (germline): MNHEY, SVGEGT.

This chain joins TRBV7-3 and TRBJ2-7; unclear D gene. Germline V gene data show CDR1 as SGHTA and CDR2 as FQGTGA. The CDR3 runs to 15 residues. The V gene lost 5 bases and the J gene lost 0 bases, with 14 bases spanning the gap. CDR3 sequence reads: CASSPAAESSYEQYF. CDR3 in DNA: TGTGCCAGCAGCCCCGCGGCAGAGAGCTCCTACGAGCAGTACTTC.

The CDR3 loop is CASSPQAGGQETQYF. The CDR3 DNA reads as TGTGCCAGCAGTCCCCAGGCGGGGGGCCAAGAGACCCAGTACTTC. The genes are TRBV6-5 and TRBJ2-5, with TRBD2 matching over 8 bases. The V and J ends lost 5 bases and 1 base, in that order; junction bases with no gene match: 6. CDR1 MNHEY and CDR2 SVGAGI come from the germline V gene. The CDR3 contains 15 residues.

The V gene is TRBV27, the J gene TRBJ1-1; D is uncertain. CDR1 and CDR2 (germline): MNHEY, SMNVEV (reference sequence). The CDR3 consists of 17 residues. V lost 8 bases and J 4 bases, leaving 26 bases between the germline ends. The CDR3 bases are TGTGCCAGCGCCTCTCGGGGTTGGGAGGGATGGGGCACTGAAGCTTTCTTT. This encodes CASASRGWEGWGTEAFF.

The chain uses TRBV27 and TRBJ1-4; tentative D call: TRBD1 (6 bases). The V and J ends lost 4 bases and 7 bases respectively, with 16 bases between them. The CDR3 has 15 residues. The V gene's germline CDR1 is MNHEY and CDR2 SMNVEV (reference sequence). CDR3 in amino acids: CASSSTPDRIEKLFF. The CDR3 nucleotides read TGTGCCAGCAGTTCTACCCCCGACAGGATTGAAAAACTGTTTTTT.

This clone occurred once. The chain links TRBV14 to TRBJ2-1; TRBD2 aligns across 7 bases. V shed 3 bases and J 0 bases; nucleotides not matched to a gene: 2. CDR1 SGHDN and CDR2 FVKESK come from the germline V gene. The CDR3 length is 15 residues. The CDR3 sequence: CASSQGLSSYNEQFF. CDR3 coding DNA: TGTGCCAGCAGCCAGGGACTAAGCTCCTACAATGAGCAGTTCTTC. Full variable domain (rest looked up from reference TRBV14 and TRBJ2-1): EAGVTQFPSHSVIEKGQTVTLRCDPISGHDNLYWYRRVMGKEIKFLLHFVKESKQDESGMPNNRFLAERTGGTYSTLKVQPAELEDSGVYFCASSQGLSSYNEQFFGPGTRLTVL.

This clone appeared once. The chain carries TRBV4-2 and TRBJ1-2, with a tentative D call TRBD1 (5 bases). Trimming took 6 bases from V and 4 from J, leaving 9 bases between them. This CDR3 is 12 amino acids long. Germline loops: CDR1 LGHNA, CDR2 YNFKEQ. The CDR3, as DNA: TGTGCCAGCAGTCTTGACAGCTATGGCTACACCTTC. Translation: CASSLDSYGYTF.

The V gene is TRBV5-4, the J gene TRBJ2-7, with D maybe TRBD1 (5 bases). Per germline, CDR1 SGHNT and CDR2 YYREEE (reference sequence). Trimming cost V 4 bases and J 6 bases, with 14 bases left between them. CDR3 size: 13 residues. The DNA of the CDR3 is TGTGCCAGCAGCGCAGGGCCGCAGGCCGAGCAGTACTTC. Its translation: CASSAGPQAEQYF.

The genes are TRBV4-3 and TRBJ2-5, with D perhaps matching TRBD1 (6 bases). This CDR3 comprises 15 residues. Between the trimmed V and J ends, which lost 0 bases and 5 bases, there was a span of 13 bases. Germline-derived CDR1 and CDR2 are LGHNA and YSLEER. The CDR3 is CASSQDTAQGETQYF. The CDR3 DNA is TGCGCCAGCAGCCAAGATACTGCTCAGGGGGAGACCCAGTACTTC.

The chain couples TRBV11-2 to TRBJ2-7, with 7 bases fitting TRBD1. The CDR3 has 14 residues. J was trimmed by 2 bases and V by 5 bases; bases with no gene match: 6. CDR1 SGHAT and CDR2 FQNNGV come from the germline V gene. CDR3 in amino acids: CASSRQGNTYEQYF. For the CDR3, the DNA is TGTGCCAGCAGCCGACAGGGTAACACCTACGAGCAGTACTTC. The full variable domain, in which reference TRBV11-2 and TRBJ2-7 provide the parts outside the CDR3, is EAGVAQSPRYKIIEKRQSVAFWCNPISGHATLYWYQQILGQGPKLLIQFQNNGVVDDSQLPKDRFSAERLKGVDSTLKIQPAKLEDSAVYLCASSRQGNTYEQYFGPGTRLTVT.

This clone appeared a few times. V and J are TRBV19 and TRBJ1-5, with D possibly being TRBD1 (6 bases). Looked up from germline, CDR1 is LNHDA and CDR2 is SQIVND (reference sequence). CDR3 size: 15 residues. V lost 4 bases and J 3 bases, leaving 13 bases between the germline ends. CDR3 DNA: TGTGCCAGTAGTACAGGACAGAGCCTCAATCAGCCCCAGCATTTT. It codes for CASSTGQSLNQPQHF.

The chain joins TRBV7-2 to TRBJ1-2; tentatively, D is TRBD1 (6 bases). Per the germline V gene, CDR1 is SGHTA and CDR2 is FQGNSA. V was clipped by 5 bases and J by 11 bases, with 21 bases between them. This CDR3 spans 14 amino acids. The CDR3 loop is CASSQGPAGLTYTF. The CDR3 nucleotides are TGTGCCAGCAGCCAGGGGCCGGCGGGACTAACATACACCTTC.

CDR3 nucleotide sequence: TGTGCCAGCAGCTTAGCCGGGGGGGCTATGAATACGCAGTATTTT. This translates into CASSLAGGAMNTQYF. The J gene is TRBJ2-3, the V gene TRBV7-2, with 8 bases identical to TRBD2. Germline V gene sequence: CDR1 SGHTA, CDR2 FQGNSA. This CDR3 comprises 15 residues. The trim removed 0 bases at V and 7 bases at J, leaving 6 bases unmatched.

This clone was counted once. The DNA for the CDR3 is TGTGCCAGCAGCTCCACTGGGGCAGCGAACACTGAAGCTTTCTTT. This gives the protein CASSSTGAANTEAFF. The chain couples TRBV5-4 to TRBJ1-1; D may be TRBD1 (5 bases). Germline V gene sequence: CDR1 SGHNT, CDR2 YYREEE (reference sequence). CDR3 length: 15 residues. Trimming removed 3 bases at V and 1 base at J, with 13 bases between.

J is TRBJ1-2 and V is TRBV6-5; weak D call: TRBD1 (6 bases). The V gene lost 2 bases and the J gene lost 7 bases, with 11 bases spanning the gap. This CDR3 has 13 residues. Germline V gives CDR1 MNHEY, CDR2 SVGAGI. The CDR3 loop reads CASSYGQGLGYTF. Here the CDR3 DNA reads TGTGCCAGCAGTTACGGCCAGGGGCTTGGCTACACCTTC.

CDR3 protein: CASSLGGDGATQYF. The CDR3 DNA reads TGTGCCAGCAGCTTAGGCGGAGACGGCGCTACGCAGTATTTT. The gene calls are TRBV7-3 and TRBJ2-3; no definite D call. From germline, CDR1 is SGHTA and CDR2 FQGTGA. This CDR3 has 14 residues. V lost 2 bases to trimming and J lost 8 bases, with 14 bases between them.

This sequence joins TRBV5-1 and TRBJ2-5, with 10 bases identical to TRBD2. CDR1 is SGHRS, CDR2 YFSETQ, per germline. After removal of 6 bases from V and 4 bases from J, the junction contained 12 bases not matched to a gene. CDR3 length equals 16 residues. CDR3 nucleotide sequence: TGCGCCAGCACCGCGCCGGGACTAGCGAATGGAGAGACCCAGTACTTC. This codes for CASTAPGLANGETQYF.

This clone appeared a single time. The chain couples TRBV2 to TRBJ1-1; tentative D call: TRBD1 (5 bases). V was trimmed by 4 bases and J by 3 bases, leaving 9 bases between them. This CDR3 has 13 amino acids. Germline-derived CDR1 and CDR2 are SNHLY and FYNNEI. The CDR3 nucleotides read TGTGCCAGCAGTGGGCAGGGTGACACTGAAGCTTTCTTT. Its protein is CASSGQGDTEAFF.

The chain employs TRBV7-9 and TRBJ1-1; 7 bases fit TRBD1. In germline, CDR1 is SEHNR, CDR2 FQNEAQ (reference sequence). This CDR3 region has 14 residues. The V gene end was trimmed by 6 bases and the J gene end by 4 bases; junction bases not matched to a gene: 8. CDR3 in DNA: TGTGCCAGCAGATCTCCTACAGGGGCCACTGAAGCTTTCTTT. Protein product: CASRSPTGATEAFF.

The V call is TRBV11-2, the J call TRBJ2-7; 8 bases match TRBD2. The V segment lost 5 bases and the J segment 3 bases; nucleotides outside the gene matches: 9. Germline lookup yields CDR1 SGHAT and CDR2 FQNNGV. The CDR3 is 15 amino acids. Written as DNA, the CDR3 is TGTGCCAGCAGCCAACATGCGGGGGGATTCTACGAGCAGTACTTC. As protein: CASSQHAGGFYEQYF.

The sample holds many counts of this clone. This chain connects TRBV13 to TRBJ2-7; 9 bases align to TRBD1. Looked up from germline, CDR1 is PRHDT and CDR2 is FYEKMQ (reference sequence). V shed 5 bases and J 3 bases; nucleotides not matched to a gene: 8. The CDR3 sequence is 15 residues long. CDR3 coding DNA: TGTGCCAGCAGCATACGACAGGGGGGGAGCTACGAGCAGTACTTC. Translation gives CASSIRQGGSYEQYF.

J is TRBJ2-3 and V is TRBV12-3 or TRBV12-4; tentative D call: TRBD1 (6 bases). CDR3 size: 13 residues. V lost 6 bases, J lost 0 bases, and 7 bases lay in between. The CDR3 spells CASSTGSTDTQYF. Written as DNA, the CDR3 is TGTGCCAGCAGCACAGGGAGCACAGATACGCAGTATTTT.

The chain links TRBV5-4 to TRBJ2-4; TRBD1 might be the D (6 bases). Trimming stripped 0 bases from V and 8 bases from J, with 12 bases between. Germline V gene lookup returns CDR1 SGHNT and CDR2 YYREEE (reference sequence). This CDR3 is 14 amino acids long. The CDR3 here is CASSLGQGSDIQYF. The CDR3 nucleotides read TGTGCCAGCAGCTTGGGGCAGGGGAGTGACATTCAGTACTTC.

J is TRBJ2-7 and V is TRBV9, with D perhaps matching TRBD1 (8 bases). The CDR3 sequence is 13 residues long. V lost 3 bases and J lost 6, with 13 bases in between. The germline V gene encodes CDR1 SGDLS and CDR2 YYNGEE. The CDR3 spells CASSAQGEGEQYF. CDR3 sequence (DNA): TGTGCCAGCAGCGCACAGGGGGAGGGCGAGCAGTACTTC.